Below, 10 T cell receptor beta chains from the same sample are listed, as sequenced in a study of blood T cells in healthy people across ages. PCR was performed a second time for about 7 to 11 cycles using a sample-barcoded 5' primer and a J-beta primer mix. One entry per CDR3 protein results from TCRdb running MiXCR on the 5' RACE reads. The profile covers hundreds of thousands of distinct CDR3 sequences, with roughly 44% appearing a single time and roughly 18% taken by the ten largest. Sequences were obtained from blood. The origin of the receptors is a man aged 55-75 years in good health.

The genes are TRBV5-6 and TRBJ2-4; 11 bases map to TRBD2. Germline lookup yields CDR1 SGHDT and CDR2 YYEEEE. The CDR3 consists of 16 residues. V dropped 7 bases and J dropped 0; count of bases not matched to a gene: 6. DNA for the CDR3: TGTGCCAGCGAGAAACTAGCGGGGGTAGCCAAAAACATTCAGTACTTC. This translates into CASEKLAGVAKNIQYF.

In DNA, the CDR3 is TGCAGCGTTGAAGAAAGGACGGGACAGGGATTACGTGGCTACACCTTC. This encodes CSVEERTGQGLRGYTF. The V call is TRBV29-1, the J call TRBJ1-2, with 9 bases that match TRBD1. The V segment lost 0 bases and the J segment 7 bases; nucleotides outside the gene matches: 12. The CDR3 contains 16 residues. Per the germline V gene, CDR1 is SQVTM and CDR2 is ANQGSEA.

This clonotype has a single count. The chain uses TRBV6-2 or TRBV6-3 and TRBJ2-3; 10 positions match TRBD2. This CDR3 is built from 16 residues. V lost 2 bases, J lost 9 bases, and 11 bases stayed unmatched. Per the germline V gene, CDR1 is MNHEY and CDR2 is SVGEGT. The CDR3 sequence is CASSYIQRGGVLTQYF. The CDR3 DNA sequence: TGTGCCAGCAGTTACATCCAGCGGGGGGGTGTGTTGACGCAGTATTTT.

The rearrangement joins TRBV5-1 to TRBJ2-3, with unresolved D. The CDR3 has 15 residues. CDR1 is SGHRS, CDR2 YFSETQ, per germline. Trimming cost V 0 bases and J 4 bases, with 12 bases left between them. CDR3 nucleotide sequence: TGCGCCAGCAGCTTGGAAAGGCCCGGTGCAGATACGCAGTATTTT. Amino acid sequence: CASSLERPGADTQYF.

This clonotype was detected ten times or more. The V gene is TRBV6-6, the J gene TRBJ2-7; D uncertain. Looked up from germline, CDR1 is MNHNY and CDR2 is SVGAGI (reference sequence). The CDR3 contains 13 residues. The V gene lost 5 bases and the J gene lost 3 bases, with 11 bases spanning the gap. The CDR3 sequence: CASSVGMDYEQYF. The CDR3 DNA reads TGTGCCAGCAGTGTAGGAATGGACTACGAGCAGTACTTC.

V usage is TRBV6-1 and J usage is TRBJ2-5, with D perhaps TRBD2 (7 bases). Germline loops: CDR1 MNHNS, CDR2 SASEGT. This CDR3 has 17 amino acids. V was pared by 4 bases and J by 1 base, with 19 bases between. The CDR3: CASSANHGGARQETQYF. DNA for the CDR3: TGTGCCAGCAGTGCCAACCATGGGGGGGCGCGCCAAGAGACCCAGTACTTC.

This clonotype was observed a handful of times. CDR3: CASSFPGGANNEQFF. As DNA, the CDR3 is TGCGCCAGCAGCTTTCCAGGGGGCGCGAACAATGAGCAGTTCTTC. The rearrangement uses TRBV5-1 and TRBJ2-1; 8 positions agree with TRBD1. Trimming removed 2 bases from V and 5 bases from J; junction bases left unmatched: 6. Per the germline V gene, CDR1 is SGHRS and CDR2 is YFSETQ. The CDR3 totals 15 residues.

This chain joins TRBV5-1 and TRBJ2-5, with a tentative D call TRBD2 (6 bases). The V and J ends lost 4 bases and 1 base respectively, with 17 bases between them. This CDR3 contains 16 residues. Germline CDR1 and CDR2: SGHRS and YFSETQ. The CDR3 coding sequence is TGCGCCAGCAGCCCCCGATTCCGGGGGACCCAAGAGACCCAGTACTTC. Amino acid sequence: CASSPRFRGTQETQYF.

This clonotype was counted a single time. For the CDR3, the DNA is TGCAGTGCTACAAGGCCGGGCCCCTACAATGAGCAGTTCTTC. Protein: CSATRPGPYNEQFF. The V and J genes are TRBV20-1 and TRBJ2-1; D gene ambiguous. CDR1 DFQATT and CDR2 SNEGSKA come from the germline V gene (reference sequence). V dropped 4 bases and J dropped 2 bases, with 12 bases sitting between them. The CDR3 contains 14 residues.

The chain couples TRBV5-6 to TRBJ2-5, with D perhaps TRBD2 (5 bases). The CDR3 has 12 residues. The ends were cut back, 4 bases at V and 7 bases at J, with 11 bases in the middle. Germline CDR1 SGHDT, CDR2 YYEEEE. CDR3 amino acids: CASSTPSGTQYF. CDR3 DNA sequence: TGTGCCAGCAGCACACCCAGCGGGACCCAGTACTTC.